This entry describes one T cell receptor beta chain. An amount of about 3,400 ng of total RNA was used for each TCR library. Template switching added UMIs carrying a 6-nucleotide sample barcode. PCR of TCRalpha and TCRbeta cDNA was nested, with two rounds of around 15 and 9 cycles. No DNA is given; TCRdb re-called the 5' RACE reads and lists each CDR3 protein once. Listed are under 200,000 distinct CDR3 sequences; more than 2.5% falls within the top ten. The data are from a study of monozygotic twins with inflammatory bowel disease. The CDR3 extends over 15 amino acids. Germline-derived CDR1 and CDR2 are SGHTA and FQGNSA. Whole-blood RNA isolation (total RNA) proceeded without T cell sorting.

The source of this sequence is a human donor with ulcerative colitis or Crohn's disease, or a healthy co-twin of an affected twin (not recorded which). Sequencing was done on a sample of blood. This chain uses TRBV7-2 with TRBJ2-1; TCRdb designates TRBD2, a call that cannot be tested without DNA. The CDR3 is CASSRRSGRTSEQFF.